This T cell receptor (beta chain) was retrieved from a study of T cell responses to AZD1222 COVID-19 vaccine. This CDR3 comprises 15 residues. V shed 2 bases, J shed 5 bases, and the junction held 6 bases outside the gene matches. Germline-derived CDR1 and CDR2 are MNHNS and SASEGT. The table came from immunoSEQ multiplex PCR; TCRdb's copy has only in-frame clones and leaves some out. This table holds 45,000 to 60,000 clones, over 65% found once. This receptor was obtained from an adult in good health. The rearrangement uses TRBV6-1 and TRBJ1-5; the match to TRBD1 covers 7 bases. The specimen comprised peripheral blood, sampled on day 0 of AZD1222 vaccination. The DNA for the CDR3 is TGTGCCAGCAGTGAACGCAGGGGGAGGGATCAGCCCCAGCATTTT. Translation gives CASSERRGRDQPQHF.